One and the same sample provided the 13 T cell receptor beta chains below, sequenced in a study of cytomegalovirus exposure and HLA in healthy donors. A multiplex PCR was run with 60 Vbeta primers and 13 Jbeta primers. TCRdb's table, derived via immunoSEQ multiplex PCR, lists solely in-frame clones and lacks some. Reported are approximately 50,000 clones; the ten largest clones contain about an eighth. Specimen: PBMCs. These receptors came from a man aged 18 to 30 in good health and CMV-seropositive.

V and J are TRBV11-2 and TRBJ2-7, with D tentatively TRBD1 (6 bases). The V and J ends lost 2 bases and 2 bases respectively, with 19 bases between them. From germline, CDR1 is SGHAT and CDR2 FQNNGV. This CDR3 has 17 residues. CDR3 loop: CASSLPQPGTPTYEQYF. The CDR3 region has the DNA TGTGCCAGCAGCTTACCTCAACCCGGGACACCGACCTACGAGCAGTACTTC.

This chain connects TRBV27 to TRBJ2-7; D is perhaps TRBD2 (5 bases). V lost 3 bases and J 0 bases, leaving 9 bases between the germline ends. CDR1 and CDR2 from the germline V gene are MNHEY and SMNVEV (reference sequence). The CDR3 totals 14 residues. CDR3 sequence: CASSLALGSYEQYF. CDR3 sequence (DNA): TGTGCCAGCAGTTTGGCACTAGGCTCCTACGAGCAGTACTTC.

J is TRBJ1-1 and V is TRBV27; 8 bases line up with TRBD1. Trimming took 3 bases from V and 5 from J; bases not matched to a gene: 11. This CDR3 has 16 residues. Per germline, CDR1 MNHEY and CDR2 SMNVEV (reference sequence). CDR3 in amino acids: CASSFGPQGAWTEAFF. The CDR3 DNA is TGTGCCAGCAGTTTCGGACCCCAGGGGGCTTGGACTGAAGCTTTCTTT.

This chain joins TRBV18 and TRBJ2-3, with a weak D call TRBD2 (6 bases). Trimming cost V 3 bases and J 0 bases, with 10 bases left between them. This CDR3 has 15 amino acids. Germline CDR1 reads KGHSH; CDR2 reads LQKENI. DNA for the CDR3: TGTGCCAGCTCACCTTGGGACTCTAGCACAGATACGCAGTATTTT. It encodes CASSPWDSSTDTQYF. The variable domain in full, with the rest retrieved from reference TRBV18 and TRBJ2-3, is NAGVMQNPRHLVRRRGQEARLRCSPMKGHSHVYWYRQLPEEGLKFMVYLQKENIIDESGMPKERFSAEFPKEGPSILRIQQVVRGDSAAYFCASSPWDSSTDTQYFGPGTRLTVL.

Comment on this clone: Other DNA sequences in the same sample also yield this CDR3. V is TRBV30 and J is TRBJ1-4; 8 nucleotides line up with TRBD1. The CDR3 loop spans 15 amino acids. V shed 2 bases and J 6 bases; nucleotides not matched to a gene: 8. From germline, CDR1 is GTSNPN and CDR2 SVGIG (reference sequence). Here the CDR3 reads CAWSLGDRQYEKLFF. The DNA of the CDR3 is TGTGCCTGGAGTCTGGGGGACAGGCAGTATGAAAAACTGTTTTTT. The complete variable domain, with remaining parts taken from reference TRBV30 and TRBJ1-4, reads SQTIHQWPATLVQPVGSPLSLECTVEGTSNPNLYWYRQAAGRGLQLLFYSVGIGQISSEVPQNLSASRPQDRQFILSSKKLLLSDSGFYLCAWSLGDRQYEKLFFGSGTQLSVL.

CDR3 in amino acids: CRQQEQYF. The CDR3 DNA follows: TGTCGTCAACAGGAGCAGTACTTC. The V gene is TRBV25-1, the J gene TRBJ2-7; no reliable D call. Germline V CDR1 and CDR2: MGHDK, SYGVNS. CDR3 length equals 8 residues.

CDR3 sequence (DNA): TGTGCCAGCCCCCCCGCCGGGACAGTTATGAACACTGAAGCTTTCTTT. The encoded protein is CASPPAGTVMNTEAFF. This chain uses TRBV28 with TRBJ1-1; the match to TRBD1 covers 7 bases. The V gene end was trimmed by 8 bases and the J gene end by 0 bases; junction bases not matched to a gene: 12. This CDR3 is 16 amino acids long. Germline CDR1 and CDR2: MDHEN and SYDVKM.

This chain joins TRBV28 and TRBJ1-2, with D possibly TRBD1 on 6 matching bases. The germline V and J ends were trimmed by 1 base and 6 bases, with 9 bases remaining between them. Per the germline V gene, CDR1 is MDHEN and CDR2 is SYDVKM. The CDR3 has 13 amino acids. The CDR3 DNA reads as TGTGCCAGCAGTTTATCAGGGGATCATGGCTACACCTTC. It translates to CASSLSGDHGYTF.

This chain uses TRBV2 with TRBJ2-4, with 11 nucleotides matching TRBD2. Germline trimming cut 4 bases from V and 7 bases from J; bases unmatched to any gene: 6. The CDR3 is made up of 15 amino acids. The germline CDR1 and CDR2 sequences are SNHLY and FYNNEI. CDR3 region: CASSVTSGRPNIQYF. The CDR3 DNA reads TGTGCCAGCAGTGTCACTAGCGGGAGACCGAACATTCAGTACTTC. The full variable domain, with the rest looked up from reference TRBV2 and TRBJ2-4, is EPEVTQTPSHQVTQMGQEVILRCVPISNHLYFYWYRQILGQKVEFLVSFYNNEISEKSEIFDDQFSVERPDGSNFTLKIRSTKLEDSAMYFCASSVTSGRPNIQYFGAGTRLSVL.

The chain couples TRBV28 to TRBJ1-2; no definite D call. CDR1 is MDHEN, CDR2 SYDVKM, per germline. CDR3 length equals 11 residues. The V end was cut by 10 bases, the J end by 4 bases, with 10 bases between. The CDR3 DNA sequence: TGTGCCATCCGGGAGCCCTATGGCTACACCTTC. Its translation: CAIREPYGYTF.

The chain's CDR3 is CASRPDRVPQPQHF. The CDR3 bases are TGTGCCAGTAGGCCGGACAGGGTTCCTCAGCCCCAGCATTTT. The chain couples TRBV19 to TRBJ1-5; 8 bases line up with TRBD1. CDR3 size: 14 residues. Germline V gives CDR1 LNHDA, CDR2 SQIVND (reference sequence). J gave up 6 bases and V 6 bases, and 7 bases lay outside the gene matches.

The rearrangement joins TRBV6-6 to TRBJ2-5; possibly TRBD1 for D (6 bases). The end of the DNA fits TRBJ2-7 better, so the J call may be wrong. The CDR3 totals 15 residues. Germline CDR1 and CDR2: MNHNY and SVGAGI (reference sequence). The CDR3 loop is CASSYSTDRPYEQYF. In DNA form, the CDR3 reads TGTGCCAGCAGTTACTCGACGGACAGACCGTACGAGCAGTACTTC.

The genes are TRBV30 and TRBJ1-5; D possibly corresponds to TRBD1 (5 bases). V lost 5 bases and J lost 0, with 11 bases in between. The CDR3 extends over 14 amino acids. Germline CDR1 is GTSNPN and CDR2 is SVGIG (reference sequence). Written as DNA, the CDR3 is TGTGCCTGGGGAGGGGATTATAGCAATCAGCCCCAGCATTTT. Translated: CAWGGDYSNQPQHF.